This T cell receptor (beta chain) is from a study of T cells in Graves' hyperthyroidism and ophthalmopathy. This clonotype was counted many times. TCR beta CDR3 sequences were amplified from RNA transcripts. Using the HTBI primer set, a first-round RT-PCR was run on the TCR CDR3. TCRdb ran MiXCR on the multiplex PCR reads and lists one entry per CDR3 protein. This table has about 370,000 distinct CDR3 sequences, roughly 15% appearing once. V was pared by 0 bases and J by 11 bases, with 8 bases of the junction left unmatched. The CDR3 is made up of 15 amino acids. The germline gives CDR1 MGHRA, CDR2 YSYEKL.

Sequenced sample: blood. The TCR originated in a woman aged 60 to 75 with Graves' ophthalmopathy. The chain couples TRBV4-1 to TRBJ2-1; 9 nucleotides agree with TRBD2. The CDR3 region has the DNA TGCGCCAGCAGCCAAGAACGGGTAGCGGGAGAGAAGCAGTTCTTC. As protein: CASSQERVAGEKQFF.